The T cell receptor beta chain under discussion was sequenced for a study of blood T cell repertoires in COVID-19. The V gene lost 5 bases and the J gene lost 6 bases, with 8 bases spanning the gap. This CDR3 region has 12 residues. Germline-derived CDR1 and CDR2 are MNHNY and SVGAGI (reference sequence). In the authors' methods: Reference gene primers were amplified, and this amplification served to estimate nucleated cell counts. Generated by immunoSEQ multiplex PCR, the TCRdb table keeps only in-frame clones and is missing some. For V, J and clone size, that table is used; D and trimming come from the DNA. The data contain about 150,000 clones, around 90% of them seen just once; the ten biggest clones take up roughly 4.5%.

Sequenced material: peripheral blood. The TCR sequence derives from a woman aged 55-70 years with active or convalescent COVID-19. The rearrangement joins TRBV6-6 to TRBJ2-1; weak D call: TRBD1 (6 bases). This CDR3 is CASSRQVNEQFF. CDR3 coding DNA: TGTGCCAGCAGTCGACAGGTCAATGAGCAGTTCTTC.